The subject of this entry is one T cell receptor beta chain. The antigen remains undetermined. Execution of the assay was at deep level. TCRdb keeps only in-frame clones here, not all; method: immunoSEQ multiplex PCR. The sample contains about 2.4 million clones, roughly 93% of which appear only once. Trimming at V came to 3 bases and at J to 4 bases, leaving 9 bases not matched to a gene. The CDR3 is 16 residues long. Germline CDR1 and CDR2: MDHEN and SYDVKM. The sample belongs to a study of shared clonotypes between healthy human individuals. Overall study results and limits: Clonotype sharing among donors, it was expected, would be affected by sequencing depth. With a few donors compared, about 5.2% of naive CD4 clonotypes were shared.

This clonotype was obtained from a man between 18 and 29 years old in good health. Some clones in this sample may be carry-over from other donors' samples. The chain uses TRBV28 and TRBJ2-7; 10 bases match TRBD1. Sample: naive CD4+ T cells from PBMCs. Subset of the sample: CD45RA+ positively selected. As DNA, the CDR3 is TGTGCCAGCAGTTTCTACCGGGACAGGGGCCAGTACGAGCAGTACTTC. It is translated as CASSFYRDRGQYEQYF.